This TCR beta chain was obtained from a study of sequential checkpoint blockade in melanoma. About the study: Arm A got nivolumab then ipilimumab; arm B the reverse, 1:1. After both sequences, patients received maintenance nivolumab.

The V gene's germline CDR1 is SGHVS and CDR2 FQNEAQ. CDR3 length: 14 residues. Trimming took 4 bases from V and 6 from J; bases not matched to a gene: 3. Profiling relied on immunoSEQ multiplex PCR, and the TCRdb table lists in-frame clones only, not all of them. The sample lists about 27,000 clones, 60% to 80% seen once, with roughly 15% in the top ten. Treatment reported: randomized to nivolumab then ipilimumab (arm A) or the reverse (arm B). Sorted cells were live CD3+CD8+, lacking CD19 and CD56, from PBMCs. This chain uses TRBV7-8 with TRBJ2-3, with 11 bases that match TRBD2. The source of this sequence is a human donor with melanoma. The sample here was CD8+ T cells sorted from blood (inferred from file names), taken from a patient given nivolumab and ipilimumab in sequence. The CDR3 coding sequence is TGTGCCAGCAGCTCTAGCGGGGGGTGGGATACGCAGTATTTT. Translated, it gives CASSSSGGWDTQYF. Full variable domain (remainder filled in from reference TRBV7-8 and TRBJ2-3): GAGVSQSPRYKVAKRGQDVALRCDPISGHVSLFWYQQALGQGPEFLTYFQNEAQLDKSGLPSDRFFAERPEGSVSTLKIQRTQQEDSAVYLCASSSSGGWDTQYFGPGTRLTVL.